This entry is about one T cell receptor beta chain. What it recognizes is unknown. Time point denoted: blood 4 weeks post-SBRT, at nephrectomy. Described treatment: 15 Gy SBRT to primary tumor, nephrectomy 4 weeks later. Nephrectomy followed 15 Gy stereotactic body radiation by 4 weeks. V gave up 6 bases and J gave up 4 bases; unmatched junction bases: 10. The CDR3 has 15 amino acids. Germline V gene lookup returns CDR1 MDHEN and CDR2 SYDVKM. Repertoires were generated with immunoSEQ multiplex PCR, while TCRdb's copy carries only in-frame clones and drops some. The data hold 140,000 or so clones, with 80% to 90% observed a single time. These data belong to a study of radiation and T cells in renal cell carcinoma. Points from the study as a whole: Without pretreatment biopsies, baseline tumor clonotype presence was undetermined.

The rearrangement links TRBV28 to TRBJ1-2; 8 bases are shared with TRBD1. Sequencing was performed on blood, taken from a patient whose treatment included radiotherapy and nephrectomy. This receptor was identified in a woman aged 45 to 65 with renal cell carcinoma. CDR3 in amino acids: CASSSQGARVYGYTF. The CDR3 DNA reads as TGTGCCAGCAGCTCTCAGGGGGCGCGTGTCTATGGCTACACCTTC.